Below, 13 T cell receptor beta chains from the same sample are listed, as sequenced in a study of PD-1 blockade in mismatch repair-deficient tumors. Sequencing was performed with immunoSEQ multiplex PCR; in TCRdb, only in-frame clones are kept and a portion is missing. Among some 84,000 clones listed, 81% were seen once. The sample consisted of peripheral blood, taken 12 weeks after starting pembrolizumab. The receptors originated from an adult with mismatch repair-deficient cancer.

This chain connects TRBV27 to TRBJ2-1; D is possibly TRBD2 (6 bases). The CDR3 has 16 amino acids. V lost 2 bases to trimming and J lost 4 bases, with 15 bases between them. The V gene's germline CDR1 is MNHEY and CDR2 SMNVEV (reference sequence). CDR3 loop: CASSLDPNGRYNEQFF. CDR3 bases: TGTGCCAGCAGTTTAGATCCGAACGGGAGATACAATGAGCAGTTCTTC.

The gene calls are TRBV7-2 and TRBJ2-7, with D possibly matching TRBD2 (6 bases). The CDR3 consists of 12 residues. The ends were cut back, 5 bases at V and 12 bases at J, with 17 bases in the middle. CDR1 is SGHTA and CDR2 is FQGNSA in the germline V gene. CDR3 amino acids: CASSPKPGLGYF. The CDR3 DNA sequence: TGTGCCAGCAGCCCAAAACCGGGACTGGGGTACTTC.

V and J are TRBV30 and TRBJ2-7; 8 bases agree with TRBD1. From germline, CDR1 is GTSNPN and CDR2 SVGIG (reference sequence). There are 13 residues in the CDR3. V lost 5 bases and J lost 5; bases outside the gene matches: 8. The CDR3 region is CAWGQGRVNEQYF. The DNA for the CDR3 is TGTGCCTGGGGACAGGGAAGAGTCAACGAGCAGTACTTC.

The J gene is TRBJ1-5, the V gene TRBV19; no firm D call. The CDR3 spans 14 residues. Trimming stripped 4 bases from V and 6 bases from J, with 13 bases between. Per germline, CDR1 LNHDA and CDR2 SQIVND (reference sequence). CDR3 in amino acids: CASSRDSAAQPQHF. The CDR3 DNA reads TGTGCCAGTAGTAGGGATTCAGCCGCTCAGCCCCAGCATTTT. Drawing the rest from reference TRBV19 and TRBJ1-5, the complete variable domain is DGGITQSPKYLFRKEGQNVTLSCEQNLNHDAMYWYRQDPGQGLRLIYYSQIVNDFQKGDIAEGYSVSREKKESFPLTVTSAQKNPTAFYLCASSRDSAAQPQHFGDGTRLSIL.

The table lists this clone with a few counts. The J gene is TRBJ1-4, the V gene TRBV18, with a tentative D call TRBD1 (5 bases). Germline values: CDR1 KGHSH, CDR2 LQKENI. V lost 2 bases and J 8 bases, leaving 9 bases between the germline ends. The CDR3 is 13 residues long. As DNA, the CDR3 is TGTGCCAGCTCACCAGGGGCAGACGAAAAACTGTTTTTT. Its protein is CASSPGADEKLFF. Full variable domain (missing parts from reference TRBV18 and TRBJ1-4): NAGVMQNPRHLVRRRGQEARLRCSPMKGHSHVYWYRQLPEEGLKFMVYLQKENIIDESGMPKERFSAEFPKEGPSILRIQQVVRGDSAAYFCASSPGADEKLFFGSGTQLSVL.

The rearrangement uses TRBV19 and TRBJ1-1, with D unresolved. This CDR3 region has 13 residues. V dropped 9 bases and J dropped 1 base, with 12 bases sitting between them. Germline lookup yields CDR1 LNHDA and CDR2 SQIVND (reference sequence). CDR3 nucleotides: TGTGCCAGGCCCCGGGCACCGAACACTGAAGCTTTCTTT. Its translation is CARPRAPNTEAFF. Drawing the rest from reference TRBV19 and TRBJ1-1, the complete variable domain is DGGITQSPKYLFRKEGQNVTLSCEQNLNHDAMYWYRQDPGQGLRLIYYSQIVNDFQKGDIAEGYSVSREKKESFPLTVTSAQKNPTAFYLCARPRAPNTEAFFGQGTRLTVV.

This clone has only a few counts. V usage is TRBV30 and J usage is TRBJ1-1, with TRBD1 matching over 7 bases. J gave up 4 bases and V 7 bases, and 9 bases lay outside the gene matches. The CDR3 contains 13 residues. CDR1 GTSNPN and CDR2 SVGIG come from the germline V gene (reference sequence). CDR3 amino acids: CASSPRGRTEAFF. The CDR3 DNA reads TGTGCCTCCTCACCTAGGGGGCGCACTGAAGCTTTCTTT.

The rearrangement uses TRBV30 and TRBJ1-1, with TRBD1 matching 10 bases. CDR1 and CDR2 from the germline V gene are GTSNPN and SVGIG (reference sequence). The CDR3 covers 14 residues. The V segment lost 1 base and the J segment 5 bases; nucleotides outside the gene matches: 4. As DNA, the CDR3 is TGTGCCTGGAGTGAGACAGGGGGCAGAACTGAAGCTTTCTTT. As protein: CAWSETGGRTEAFF.

The chain recombines TRBV2 with TRBJ2-2; 9 bases fit TRBD2. V was clipped by 5 bases and J by 0 bases; unmatched bases: 4. Germline values: CDR1 SNHLY, CDR2 FYNNEI. This CDR3 contains 16 residues. The CDR3 is CASSTSGPTNTGELFF. CDR3 in DNA: TGTGCCAGCAGTACTAGCGGGCCCACGAACACCGGGGAGCTGTTTTTT.

The rearrangement links TRBV4-2 to TRBJ1-4; the D gene is possibly TRBD1 (5 bases). CDR1 is LGHNA, CDR2 YNFKEQ, per germline. CDR3 length: 14 residues. V shed 4 bases and J shed 8 bases, with 14 bases lying between them. CDR3 sequence reads: CASSPGWAGEKLFF. In DNA form, the CDR3 reads TGTGCCAGCAGCCCCGGTTGGGCAGGGGAAAAACTGTTTTTT.

This chain links TRBV11-2 with TRBJ2-7; 15 bases line up with TRBD2. CDR3 length: 15 residues. Germline V CDR1 and CDR2: SGHAT, FQNNGV. The J segment lost 6 bases and the V segment lost 1 base, leaving 1 base of the junction unmatched. The CDR3 loop reads CASSLGTSGRVEQYF. CDR3 DNA: TGTGCCAGCAGCTTAGGGACTAGCGGGAGGGTCGAGCAGTACTTC. Full variable domain (outside the CDR3, taken from reference TRBV11-2 and TRBJ2-7): EAGVAQSPRYKIIEKRQSVAFWCNPISGHATLYWYQQILGQGPKLLIQFQNNGVVDDSQLPKDRFSAERLKGVDSTLKIQPAKLEDSAVYLCASSLGTSGRVEQYFGPGTRLTVT.

The DNA for the CDR3 is TGTGCCAGTAGGGAAGGGTTTACAGGGGGCAGGGCGAATGAGCAGTTCTTC. This translates into CASREGFTGGRANEQFF. The genes are TRBV19 and TRBJ2-1; TRBD1 matches at 9 bases. The germline CDR1 and CDR2 sequences are LNHDA and SQIVND (reference sequence). V shed 6 bases and J 7 bases; nucleotides not matched to a gene: 16. The CDR3 runs to 17 residues.

This clone was counted once. The genes are TRBV6-5 and TRBJ1-4; TRBD1 is a possible D gene (6 bases). Trimming stripped 5 bases from V and 8 bases from J, with 12 bases between. Germline CDR1 reads MNHEY; CDR2 reads SVGAGI. This CDR3 has 13 amino acids. The DNA of the CDR3 is TGTGCCAGCAGTCCGGGGGGCCGAGAAAAACTGTTTTTT. It translates to CASSPGGREKLFF.